Below are 12 T cell receptor beta chains sequenced from a single sample in a study of blood T cells in healthy people across ages. A sample-barcoded 5' primer and a J-beta primer mix were used in a second PCR of about 7 to 12 cycles. TCRdb used MiXCR to reprocess the 5' RACE reads, holding one entry per CDR3 protein. Of 1.5 million to 1.8 million distinct CDR3 sequences in the sample, 35% to 45% were seen once. The sample was blood. The source of these receptors is a woman aged 18-29 years in good health.

The chain links TRBV4-1 to TRBJ1-5, with 11 positions matching TRBD1. Germline assignment: CDR1 MGHRA and CDR2 YSYEKL. The CDR3 covers 16 residues. V lost 5 bases, J lost 1 base, and 4 bases stayed unmatched. The CDR3 nucleotides read TGCGCCAGCAGCGCACGGGACAGGGGGAGCAATCAGCCCCAGCATTTT. Translating it yields CASSARDRGSNQPQHF.

Of note for this clonotype: A read error may produce the germline difference seen at one junction end. The V and J genes are TRBV20-1 and TRBJ2-1; TRBD2 is a possible D gene (6 bases). The CDR3 consists of 11 residues. Germline V CDR1 and CDR2: DFQATT, SNEGSKA (reference sequence). CDR3 sequence: CSTRVRGEQFF. In DNA form, the CDR3 reads TGCAGTACTAGAGTGCGGGGAGAGCAGTTCTTC.

This clonotype was seen a few times. V gene TRBV7-2 combines with J gene TRBJ2-3; maybe TRBD1 (5 bases). Deletions cut 5 bases from V and 3 bases from J, with 21 bases between. The CDR3 extends over 17 amino acids. Germline V CDR1 and CDR2: SGHTA, FQGNSA. DNA for the CDR3: TGTGCCAGCAGCGTCCAGGTTTGGGGCCTCGAGACAGATACGCAGTATTTT. Protein sequence: CASSVQVWGLETDTQYF.

The CDR3 protein is CASSQDPPSGGPVDTQYF. CDR3 coding DNA: TGCGCCAGCAGCCAAGACCCCCCTAGCGGGGGGCCAGTGGATACGCAGTATTTT. The chain is built from TRBV4-1 and TRBJ2-3; 11 nucleotides line up with TRBD2. Per the germline V gene, CDR1 is MGHRA and CDR2 is YSYEKL. J gave up 6 bases and V 0 bases, and 11 bases lay outside the gene matches. CDR3 size: 18 residues.

This clonotype was counted only a few times. This chain links TRBV18 with TRBJ1-1; D is unresolved. This CDR3 is 12 amino acids long. CDR1 and CDR2 (germline): KGHSH, LQKENI. Trimming cost V 1 base and J 7 bases, with 7 bases left between them. CDR3 amino acids: CASSPRGGEAFF. The CDR3 nucleotides read TGTGCCAGCTCACCACGCGGAGGTGAAGCTTTCTTT.

A single count supports this clonotype. The CDR3: CASMDMNNEQFF. DNA of the CDR3: TGTGCCAGCATGGATATGAACAATGAGCAGTTCTTC. The chain couples TRBV12-3 or TRBV12-4 to TRBJ2-1; D is ambiguous. The CDR3 runs 12 residues. The ends were cut back, 7 bases at V and 5 bases at J, with 9 bases in the middle.

The chain combines TRBV21-1 with TRBJ1-2. TRBV21-1 is a pseudogene locus. The CDR3 runs to 16 residues. The CDR3 region is CASSKGTATPNYGYTF. The DNA for the CDR3 is TGTGCCAGCTCCAAAGGGACCGCTACCCCTAACTATGGCTACACCTTC.

This chain joins TRBV6-5 and TRBJ1-2; D may be TRBD1 (5 bases). Between the trimmed V and J ends, which lost 4 bases and 8 bases, there was a span of 11 bases. CDR1 and CDR2 (germline): MNHEY, SVGAGI. The CDR3 contains 12 residues. The CDR3 nucleotides are TGTGCCAGCAGTTCGGGGCCGGTAGGCTACACCTTC. This translates into CASSSGPVGYTF.

This clonotype was observed a few times. The chain employs TRBV6-5 and TRBJ2-7; 7 nucleotides align to TRBD2. The CDR3 totals 15 residues. With 2 bases clipped from V and 7 bases from J, the junction kept 11 bases outside the gene matches. Germline V CDR1 and CDR2: MNHEY, SVGAGI. The CDR3 DNA sequence: TGTGCCAGCAGTTACACCGGGACTATCCCCAATGAGCAGTACTTC. Translating it yields CASSYTGTIPNEQYF.

This clonotype occurred a few times. The V call is TRBV19, the J call TRBJ2-1; 7 nucleotides align to TRBD2. Germline assignment: CDR1 LNHDA and CDR2 SQIVND (reference sequence). CDR3 length: 15 residues. V lost 3 bases and J lost 4; bases outside the gene matches: 6. CDR3 coding DNA: TGTGCCAGTAGTATCCCTGCGGGAGCATACAATGAGCAGTTCTTC. This translates into CASSIPAGAYNEQFF.

This clonotype has more than one count but fewer than ten. The V and J genes are TRBV20-1 and TRBJ2-3; TRBD2 aligns across 10 bases. V lost 3 bases to trimming and J lost 1 base; unmatched junction nucleotides: 7. Germline-derived CDR1 and CDR2 are DFQATT and SNEGSKA (reference sequence). The CDR3 runs to 16 residues. The CDR3 sequence: CSARGALAGRTDTQYF. CDR3 DNA sequence: TGCAGTGCTAGGGGGGCACTAGCGGGGCGCACAGATACGCAGTATTTT.

V usage is TRBV7-3 and J usage is TRBJ2-7, with D unresolved. Germline V lookup: CDR1 SGHTA, CDR2 FQGTGA. The CDR3 runs to 15 residues. Trimming removed 5 bases at V and 6 bases at J, with 20 bases between. CDR3 amino acids: CASSPKSDTRLEQYF. In DNA form, the CDR3 reads TGTGCCAGCAGCCCAAAGAGCGATACGAGGCTCGAGCAGTACTTC.